These 32 T cell receptor beta chains came from one sample sequenced in a study of CD8 T cells in ankylosing spondylitis. A single record per CDR3 protein comes from TCRdb applying MiXCR to the 5' RACE reads. The table shows 300,000 to 400,000 distinct CDR3 sequences, with 20% to 25% occurring only once. The sequencing sample was made of blood, either unsorted or a sorted T cell fraction (not recorded which). The receptors originated from a male donor with ankylosing spondylitis or in good health (not recorded which).

V gene TRBV12-3 or TRBV12-4 combines with J gene TRBJ2-2; D is perhaps TRBD1 (5 bases). V lost 6 bases and J lost 8, with 13 bases in between. The CDR3 has 13 residues. The CDR3 DNA sequence: TGTGCCAGCAGCCCGAGCCAGGGTGGGGAGCTGTTTTTT. This encodes CASSPSQGGELFF.

The rearrangement links TRBV20-1 to TRBJ2-7; 10 bases line up with TRBD1. Germline V CDR1 and CDR2: DFQATT, SNEGSKA (reference sequence). Unmatched junction bases numbered 7, after V lost 4 bases and J lost 7 bases. This CDR3 contains 13 residues. CDR3 sequence reads: CSAIRQGAGEQYF. CDR3 nucleotides: TGCAGTGCTATACGACAGGGGGCCGGAGAGCAGTACTTC.

The V and J genes are TRBV20-1 and TRBJ2-7; D is unresolved. The CDR3 length is 13 residues. Germline CDR1 DFQATT, CDR2 SNEGSKA (reference sequence). V lost 5 bases to trimming and J lost 3 bases, with 14 bases between them. The CDR3 loop is CSAFPATHYEQYF. The CDR3 DNA sequence: TGCAGTGCTTTCCCAGCGACCCACTACGAGCAGTACTTC.

This clonotype turned up a few times. This chain joins TRBV29-1 and TRBJ1-1; D is perhaps TRBD1 (5 bases). Per germline, CDR1 SQVTM and CDR2 ANQGSEA. The ends were cut back, 7 bases at V and 4 bases at J, with 13 bases in the middle. This CDR3 spans 12 amino acids. This chain's CDR3 is CSGTQGFTEAFF. For the CDR3, the DNA is TGCAGCGGGACCCAGGGCTTCACTGAAGCTTTCTTT.

V usage is TRBV29-1 and J usage is TRBJ1-1; unclear D gene. This CDR3 contains 13 residues. CDR1 and CDR2 from the germline V gene are SQVTM and ANQGSEA. The germline V and J ends were trimmed by 1 base and 6 bases, with 12 bases remaining between them. CDR3 region: CSVEASETPEAFF. Written as DNA, the CDR3 is TGCAGCGTTGAAGCCTCGGAGACGCCTGAAGCTTTCTTT.

The V call is TRBV6-1, the J call TRBJ2-5; TRBD1 or TRBD2 may be the D gene (5 bases each). CDR1 is MNHNS, CDR2 SASEGT, per germline. V lost 10 bases, J lost 0 bases, and 15 bases lay in between. The CDR3 sequence is 14 residues long. CDR3 coding DNA: TGTGCCACCAGCCGTCGAGGGGACCAAGAGACCCAGTACTTC. Translated: CATSRRGDQETQYF.

The V call is TRBV15, the J call TRBJ2-7; possibly TRBD2 for D (5 bases). The length of the CDR3 is 15 residues. Germline CDR1 reads LNHNV; CDR2 reads YYDKDF (reference sequence). V was clipped by 1 base and J by 4 bases, with 14 bases between them. The chain's CDR3 is CATSRAGSSGYEQYF. CDR3 bases: TGTGCCACCAGCAGAGCGGGGAGCTCGGGATACGAGCAGTACTTC.

This clonotype was picked up a small number of times. The J gene is TRBJ2-7, the V gene TRBV4-1; 10 positions agree with TRBD1. The trim removed 2 bases at V and 7 bases at J, leaving 5 bases unmatched. CDR1 and CDR2 (germline): MGHRA, YSYEKL. This CDR3 has 14 residues. The CDR3 coding sequence is TGCGCCAGCAGCCAATGGACAGGGGGAGGGGAGCAGTACTTC. Its translation: CASSQWTGGGEQYF.

This sequence joins TRBV5-1 and TRBJ2-4, with a tentative D call TRBD1 (6 bases). CDR1 is SGHRS and CDR2 is YFSETQ in the germline V gene. Trimming cost V 0 bases and J 7 bases, with 17 bases left between them. This CDR3 is 16 amino acids long. CDR3 nucleotides: TGCGCCAGCAGCTTGGAACCCAGGGGCTCTTTTAACATTCAGTACTTC. It encodes CASSLEPRGSFNIQYF.

This clonotype has more than one count but fewer than ten. The chain recombines TRBV7-8 with TRBJ1-5; D call uncertain. This CDR3 contains 12 residues. Germline V gene data show CDR1 as SGHVS and CDR2 as FQNEAQ. Trimming cost V 8 bases and J 0 bases, with 5 bases left between them. CDR3: CASGDSNQPQHF. For the CDR3, the DNA is TGTGCCAGCGGGGATAGCAATCAGCCCCAGCATTTT.

The gene calls are TRBV27 and TRBJ2-7; 8 bases agree with TRBD2. V was clipped by 6 bases and J by 3 bases; unmatched bases: 7. In germline, CDR1 is MNHEY, CDR2 SMNVEV (reference sequence). This CDR3 is 14 amino acids long. The CDR3 DNA follows: TGTGCCAGCAGAATGCGGGGGGACTACTACGAGCAGTACTTC. Its protein is CASRMRGDYYEQYF.

The chain links TRBV6-1 to TRBJ2-1; 7 bases are a match to TRBD2. Germline V lookup: CDR1 MNHNS, CDR2 SASEGT. V dropped 5 bases and J dropped 16; count of bases not matched to a gene: 14. CDR3 length: 13 residues. The CDR3 sequence: CASSPLSGLPYFF. CDR3 DNA: TGTGCCAGCAGTCCTCTTTCGGGACTACCTTATTTCTTC.

This clonotype has just a few counts. This chain connects TRBV20-1 to TRBJ2-3, with D unclear. With 0 bases removed from V and 4 bases from J, the gap between germline ends came to 11 bases. CDR1 and CDR2 from the germline V gene are DFQATT and SNEGSKA (reference sequence). This CDR3 spans 14 amino acids. The CDR3 DNA sequence: TGCAGTGCTAGAGATCGCCTAGGATCAGATACGCAGTATTTT. This gives the protein CSARDRLGSDTQYF.

The V gene is TRBV3-1, the J gene TRBJ1-1; tentatively, D is TRBD1 (5 bases). This CDR3 comprises 14 residues. Germline values: CDR1 LGHDT, CDR2 YNNKEL (reference sequence). V was cut by 3 bases and J by 1 base, with 9 bases left in between. Written as DNA, the CDR3 is TGTGCCAGCAGCCAGGACACTTCGAACACTGAAGCTTTCTTT. Translation gives CASSQDTSNTEAFF.

This clonotype was seen repeatedly, ten times or more. The chain couples TRBV29-1 to TRBJ2-7; D gene uncertain. Germline CDR1 is SQVTM and CDR2 is ANQGSEA. V was cut by 2 bases and J by 1 base, with 12 bases left in between. The CDR3 has 14 amino acids. Here the CDR3 DNA reads TGCAGCGTTGAATTAGGTCCGGATTCCTACGAGCAGTACTTC. It translates to CSVELGPDSYEQYF.

This clonotype appeared a few times. The V gene is TRBV20-1, the J gene TRBJ1-1, with D hard to call. Per the germline V gene, CDR1 is DFQATT and CDR2 is SNEGSKA (reference sequence). CDR3 length equals 10 residues. V gave up 0 bases and J gave up 10 bases, with 6 bases separating them. The CDR3 region has the DNA TGCAGTGCTAGAGATCCGAGAGCTTTCTTT. Its translation: CSARDPRAFF.

J is TRBJ1-2 and V is TRBV12-3 or TRBV12-4; unclear D gene. With 2 bases removed from V and 3 bases from J, the gap between germline ends came to 16 bases. CDR3 length: 16 residues. This chain's CDR3 is CASSLIGGPEYYGYTF. The CDR3, as DNA: TGTGCCAGCAGTTTAATTGGAGGTCCCGAGTACTATGGCTACACCTTC.

This chain joins TRBV29-1 and TRBJ2-7, with 10 bases lining up with TRBD1. V dropped 6 bases and J dropped 1; count of bases not matched to a gene: 3. Per the germline V gene, CDR1 is SQVTM and CDR2 is ANQGSEA. CDR3 length: 13 amino acids. The CDR3 DNA sequence: TGCAGCGTGACAGGGGGCTTATCCTACGAGCAGTACTTC. This codes for CSVTGGLSYEQYF.

The J gene is TRBJ2-5, the V gene TRBV7-9; 8 positions agree with TRBD2. Per germline, CDR1 SEHNR and CDR2 FQNEAQ (reference sequence). The CDR3 has 17 residues. The V and J ends lost 1 base and 3 bases, in that order; junction bases with no gene match: 10. The CDR3 nucleotides read TGTGCCAGCAGCTTAGGGCCGACTAGCGTAGAAGAAGAGACCCAGTACTTC. Its protein product is CASSLGPTSVEEETQYF.

This sequence joins TRBV12-3 or TRBV12-4 and TRBJ1-5; D uncertain. V was cut by 3 bases and J by 12 bases, with 9 bases left in between. CDR3 size: 11 residues. This CDR3 reads CASSFGGNQHF. The CDR3 DNA sequence: TGTGCCAGCAGTTTTGGAGGCAACCAGCATTTT.

The sample holds a few counts of this clonotype. V gene TRBV9 combines with J gene TRBJ2-7, with D perhaps matching TRBD1 (6 bases). Germline V gene sequence: CDR1 SGDLS, CDR2 YYNGEE. The CDR3 sequence is 14 residues long. The V gene lost 2 bases and the J gene lost 2 bases, with 11 bases spanning the gap. The CDR3 loop is CASSVGQSPYEQYF. Here the CDR3 DNA reads TGTGCCAGCAGCGTCGGACAGTCCCCCTACGAGCAGTACTTC.

This clonotype turned up a few times. This chain connects TRBV5-1 to TRBJ1-5; no reliable D call. Trimming took 0 bases from V and 3 from J, leaving 10 bases between them. The CDR3 is 15 amino acids. CDR1 and CDR2 (germline): SGHRS, YFSETQ. CDR3 amino acids: CASSLAGSYNQPQHF. CDR3 sequence (DNA): TGCGCCAGCAGCTTGGCTGGCAGCTACAATCAGCCCCAGCATTTT.

This clonotype was observed a handful of times. This chain connects TRBV5-5 to TRBJ2-7; 8 positions match TRBD2. CDR3 length: 14 amino acids. The trim removed 3 bases at V and 4 bases at J, leaving 6 bases unmatched. Germline loops: CDR1 SGHKS, CDR2 YYEKEE (reference sequence). The CDR3 here is CASSYGRAGYEQYF. In DNA, the CDR3 is TGTGCCAGCAGCTACGGGAGGGCAGGGTACGAGCAGTACTTC.

This clonotype turned up a few times. The chain has TRBV4-2 and TRBJ2-3; 8 bases are shared with TRBD1. Losses at the gene ends were 0 bases for V and 4 bases for J; bases not matched to a gene: 3. This CDR3 contains 15 residues. Per the germline V gene, CDR1 is LGHNA and CDR2 is YNFKEQ. The DNA for the CDR3 is TGTGCCAGCAGCCAAGAGACAGGGGTTCCAGATACGCAGTATTTT. It yields the protein CASSQETGVPDTQYF.

V is TRBV5-6 and J is TRBJ2-7; 10 positions agree with TRBD1. CDR1 is SGHDT, CDR2 YYEEEE, per germline. V shed 4 bases, J shed 3 bases, and the junction held 7 bases outside the gene matches. CDR3 size: 15 residues. The CDR3 here is CASSTSGTGDYEQYF. DNA of the CDR3: TGTGCCAGCAGCACCTCCGGGACAGGGGACTACGAGCAGTACTTC. Using reference TRBV5-6 and TRBJ2-7 for the parts outside the CDR3, the full variable domain is DAGVTQSPTHLIKTRGQQVTLRCSPKSGHDTVSWYQQALGQGPQFIFQYYEEEERQRGNFPDRFSGHQFPNYSSELNVNALLLGDSALYLCASSTSGTGDYEQYFGPGTRLTVT.

The V call is TRBV9, the J call TRBJ2-5; 10 bases line up with TRBD2. This CDR3 contains 15 residues. With V trimmed by 0 bases and J by 5 bases, 4 bases remained unmatched. Germline V gene data show CDR1 as SGDLS and CDR2 as YYNGEE. The CDR3 coding sequence is TGTGCCAGCAGCGTAGAGCCTAGCGGGGGCGAGACCCAGTACTTC. It translates to CASSVEPSGGETQYF.

The J gene is TRBJ2-4, the V gene TRBV20-1, with TRBD2 as a possible D gene (7 bases). V shed 5 bases and J shed 0 bases, with 17 bases lying between them. CDR1 is DFQATT, CDR2 SNEGSKA, per germline (reference sequence). This CDR3 has 16 residues. CDR3: CSAWEGGGLAKNIQYF. The CDR3 coding sequence is TGCAGTGCTTGGGAGGGGGGGGGACTAGCCAAAAACATTCAGTACTTC.

The table lists this clonotype with a few counts. V and J are TRBV12-3 or TRBV12-4 and TRBJ2-5; possibly TRBD2 for D (6 bases). V lost 4 bases to trimming and J lost 3 bases, with 15 bases between them. The CDR3 extends over 15 amino acids. The CDR3 sequence: CASSSPGGGKETQYF. For the CDR3, the DNA is TGTGCCAGCAGTTCTCCTGGTGGGGGGAAAGAGACCCAGTACTTC.

This clonotype has a handful of counts. The chain is built from TRBV20-1 and TRBJ2-7; 10 nucleotides agree with TRBD1. Germline V gene sequence: CDR1 DFQATT, CDR2 SNEGSKA (reference sequence). The CDR3 runs to 15 residues. V was pared by 2 bases and J by 4 bases, with 8 bases of the junction left unmatched. The CDR3 sequence: CSARSTGGMPYEQYF. CDR3 DNA sequence: TGCAGTGCTAGATCGACAGGGGGCATGCCGTACGAGCAGTACTTC.

This sequence joins TRBV28 and TRBJ2-7; D unclear. The V end lost 2 bases, the J end lost 2 bases, and 7 bases lay between the germline ends. The CDR3 is 13 residues long. Per germline, CDR1 MDHEN and CDR2 SYDVKM. Here the CDR3 reads CASSLPNPYEQYF. Written as DNA, the CDR3 is TGTGCCAGCAGTTTACCCAACCCCTACGAGCAGTACTTC.

This chain joins TRBV9 and TRBJ1-1; maybe TRBD1 (5 bases). This CDR3 is 16 amino acids long. From germline, CDR1 is SGDLS and CDR2 YYNGEE. The V end lost 0 bases, the J end lost 5 bases, and 17 bases lay between the germline ends. DNA for the CDR3: TGTGCCAGCAGCGTAGCAAGAGGGACGGGGGAAACTGAAGCTTTCTTT. Translating gives CASSVARGTGETEAFF.

This clonotype was counted a few times. The chain links TRBV10-3 to TRBJ1-6, with D tentatively TRBD1 (5 bases). Germline assignment: CDR1 ENHRY and CDR2 SYGVKD. This CDR3 spans 16 amino acids. V was cut by 4 bases and J by 10 bases, with 20 bases left in between. The CDR3: CAISAGGLVGGSPLHF. The CDR3 DNA is TGTGCCATCAGTGCGGGGGGTCTCGTCGGGGGATCACCCCTCCACTTT.